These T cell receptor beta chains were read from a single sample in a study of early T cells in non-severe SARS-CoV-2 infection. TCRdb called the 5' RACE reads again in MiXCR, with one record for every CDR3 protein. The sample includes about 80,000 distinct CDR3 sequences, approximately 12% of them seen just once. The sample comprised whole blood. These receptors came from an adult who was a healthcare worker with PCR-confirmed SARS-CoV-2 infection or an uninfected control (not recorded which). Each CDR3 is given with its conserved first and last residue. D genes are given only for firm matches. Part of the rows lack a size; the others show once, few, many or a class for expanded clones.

TGCGCCAGCAGCCAAGATAGGGGAGACAAGGAGTTCTTC CASSQDRGDKEFF TRBJ2-1 TRBV4-1 few .
TGTGCCAGCAGCCAGTCCGGAGATACGCAGTATTTT CASSQSGDTQYF TRBJ2-3 TRBV11-2 many .
TGCAGTGCTAGAGTACCTAGCACGTACCAAGAGACCCAGTACTTC CSARVPSTYQETQYF TRBJ2-5 TRBV20-1 many .
TGTGCCAGCAGCCGGAAGGGACTAGCAGAGACCCAGTACTTC CASSRKGLAETQYF TRBJ2-5 TRBV7-8 . TRBD2
TGTGCCAGCAGCCCCTGGTCCGCCGGGGACACCGGGGAGCTGTTTTTT CASSPWSAGDTGELFF TRBJ2-2 TRBV3-1 many .
TGTGCCAGCAGCAACCGGAACACGAACACTGAAGCTTTCTTT CASSNRNTNTEAFF TRBJ1-1 TRBV7-2 . .
TGTGCCAGCAGTGAAGTCGGAGGGGCCAACGTCCTGACTTTC CASSEVGGANVLTF TRBJ2-6 TRBV2 . .
TGCAGCGTTGAGGCGGACAGGGGGCGACCTGAAGCTTTCTTT CSVEADRGRPEAFF TRBJ1-1 TRBV29-1 . TRBD1
TGTGCCAGCAGCTTGAAGACAGGGGGGTACAATGAGCAGTTCTTC CASSLKTGGYNEQFF TRBJ2-1 TRBV5-4 few TRBD1
TGCAGCGCGTTGGGCCCAGCGGGAGCAGATACGCAGTATTTT CSALGPAGADTQYF TRBJ2-3 TRBV29-1 many TRBD2
TGTGCCAGCAGCCCCGGGTGGGGAGAGTCGGACACTGAAGCTTTCTTT CASSPGWGESDTEAFF TRBJ1-1 TRBV7-9 many .
TGTGCCAGCAGCTTGGAGCGGGGCACAGATACGCAGTATTTT CASSLERGTDTQYF TRBJ2-3 TRBV5-5 many .
TGTGCCAGCAGTTTCAGGACTAGCGGCTGGAATGAGCAGTTCTTC CASSFRTSGWNEQFF TRBJ2-1 TRBV12-3/TRBV12-4 . TRBD2
TGTGCCAGCAGCGTAGGGGGCTGGTCCTACGAGCAGTACTTC CASSVGGWSYEQYF TRBJ2-7 TRBV9 . .
TGCAGCGTTGAGAACAGGGAATTT CSVENREF TRBJ2-3 TRBV29-1 few .
TGTGCCAGTACCCAAGGACAGGGGAACTATGGCTACACCTTC CASTQGQGNYGYTF TRBJ1-2 TRBV19 . TRBD1
TGTGCCAGCTCACCAGGGGATGAGCAGTTCTTC CASSPGDEQFF TRBJ2-1 TRBV18 few .
TGCAGTGCTAGAGATCGCAGGAGCTCCTACGAGCAGTACTTC CSARDRRSSYEQYF TRBJ2-7 TRBV20-1 few .
TGTGCCAGCAGCTTAACAGCGCTAGCGGGGTCCCAAGAGACCCAGTACTTC CASSLTALAGSQETQYF TRBJ2-5 TRBV7-3 few TRBD2
TGCAGTGCTAGTCCTAGACTAGCGGGAGTTTACAATGAGCAGTTCTTC CSASPRLAGVYNEQFF TRBJ2-1 TRBV20-1 many TRBD2
TGTGCCAGCAGCTTACTGGGACTAGCGGACTACAATGAGCAGTTCTTC CASSLLGLADYNEQFF TRBJ2-1 TRBV7-9 . TRBD2
TGTGCCAGCAGCTTAGAGGAGGGCCTAAGCTCTGGAAACACCATATATTTT CASSLEEGLSSGNTIYF TRBJ1-3 TRBV7-6 many .
TGTGCCAGCAGTTTACCTCGGCAGGCAGGGGTTACCGAGCAGTACTTC CASSLPRQAGVTEQYF TRBJ2-7 TRBV28 . .